The 31 T cell receptor beta chains below all came from one sample that was sequenced in a study of beta chain features in type 1 diabetes. Investigators reverse transcribed all isolated RNA, so they sequenced expressed TCRB transcripts. Libraries were prepared by immunoSEQ multiplex PCR; TCRdb keeps only in-frame clonotypes and omits some of them. The sample carries 90,000 to 110,000 clones, 40% recorded once. The source material was stem cell memory CD4+ T cells from blood. All receptors come from a woman younger than 35 in good health.

V is TRBV5-1 and J is TRBJ1-2; possibly TRBD1 for D (5 bases). CDR3 length equals 14 residues. Trimming removed 0 bases from V and 6 bases from J, with 12 bases in between. Per the germline V gene, CDR1 is SGHRS and CDR2 is YFSETQ. CDR3 residues: CASSLDQGLDGYTF. In nucleotides, the CDR3 is TGCGCCAGCAGCTTGGATCAGGGCTTGGATGGCTACACCTTC.

This clone was counted once. The chain recombines TRBV5-1 with TRBJ1-3, with a possible D match to TRBD1 (5 bases). Trimming shortened V by 4 bases and J by 3 bases, and 17 bases separated the two germline ends. The CDR3 sequence is 16 residues long. Per the germline V gene, CDR1 is SGHRS and CDR2 is YFSETQ. CDR3 loop: CASSRSGGDLGNTIYF. In nucleotides, the CDR3 is TGCGCCAGCAGCCGCTCCGGGGGGGACCTTGGAAACACCATATATTTT.

With respect to this clone: The junction departs from germline at one end; a sequencing error may be responsible. The V and J genes are TRBV7-7 and TRBJ2-1; 8 bases fit TRBD1. The CDR3 is 14 amino acids. Germline CDR1 and CDR2: SSHAT and FNYEAQ (reference sequence). The CDR3 loop is CASSLDRDSHEQFF. CDR3 in DNA: TGTGCTAGCAGCTTGGACAGGGATTCCCATGAGCAGTTCTTC.

This clone was found a few times. This chain links TRBV9 with TRBJ2-7, with 7 bases matching TRBD2. CDR3 length: 17 amino acids. V dropped 4 bases and J dropped 3; count of bases not matched to a gene: 16. From germline, CDR1 is SGDLS and CDR2 YYNGEE. The CDR3 DNA reads TGTGCCAGCAGCCCCCCCTCGCGCGGGAGAAGCCTCTACGAGCAGTACTTC. Protein: CASSPPSRGRSLYEQYF.

The chain recombines TRBV19 with TRBJ2-2; 9 nucleotides line up with TRBD2. CDR3 length: 16 amino acids. The V gene's germline CDR1 is LNHDA and CDR2 SQIVND (reference sequence). Trimming removed 7 bases from V and 2 bases from J; junction bases left unmatched: 8. CDR3: CASKSSGRTNTGELFF. The CDR3 coding sequence is TGTGCCAGTAAATCAAGCGGGAGGACAAACACCGGGGAGCTGTTTTTT.

This chain links TRBV10-3 with TRBJ2-7; no clear D gene. V was shortened by 3 bases and J by 0 bases, with 6 bases between the two germline ends. Germline V gene lookup returns CDR1 ENHRY and CDR2 SYGVKD. CDR3 length: 13 residues. CDR3 nucleotides: TGTGCCATCAGTGATCAGATCTCCTACGAGCAGTACTTC. Translation gives CAISDQISYEQYF.

The V and J genes are TRBV18 and TRBJ1-5; D perhaps matches TRBD1 (5 bases). CDR3 length: 15 amino acids. The V gene lost 3 bases and the J gene lost 0 bases, with 9 bases spanning the gap. Germline lookup yields CDR1 KGHSH and CDR2 LQKENI. CDR3 loop: CASSPGGASNQPQHF. The CDR3 nucleotides read TGTGCCAGCTCACCGGGCGGGGCTAGCAATCAGCCCCAGCATTTT.

This clone occurred once. The V call is TRBV5-1, the J call TRBJ1-5, with D unresolved. With 1 base removed from V and 7 bases from J, the gap between germline ends came to 9 bases. Germline assignment: CDR1 SGHRS and CDR2 YFSETQ. This CDR3 has 13 residues. The DNA of the CDR3 is TGCGCCAGCAGCTTGTTTGAGGGACAGCCCCAGCATTTT. It is translated as CASSLFEGQPQHF.

This clone is a singleton in its sample. This chain connects TRBV5-4 to TRBJ1-3; 10 nucleotides agree with TRBD1. Germline V CDR1 and CDR2: SGHNT, YYREEE (reference sequence). The CDR3 is 15 residues long. J was trimmed by 2 bases and V by 4 bases; bases with no gene match: 3. The CDR3 DNA reads as TGTGCCAGCAGCCGGGACAGGGGTCCTGGAAACACCATATATTTT. Amino acids: CASSRDRGPGNTIYF.

Only a few counts were recorded for this clone. The chain has TRBV25-1 and TRBJ2-2; 8 bases align to TRBD2. The CDR3 runs 17 residues. Germline V CDR1 and CDR2: MGHDK, SYGVNS. J lost 2 bases, V lost 1 base, and 6 bases had no gene match. This CDR3 reads CASSEWRLASNTGELFF. CDR3 DNA sequence: TGTGCCAGCAGTGAATGGCGACTAGCGTCAAACACCGGGGAGCTGTTTTTT.

This clone was observed a single time. The J gene is TRBJ2-1, the V gene TRBV11-1; no definite D call. Germline CDR1 and CDR2: SGHAT and FQDESV (reference sequence). Trimming pared 5 bases from V and 5 bases from J, leaving 13 bases between. The CDR3 runs to 14 residues. CDR3 loop: CASSPRGANNEQFF. The CDR3 region has the DNA TGTGCCAGCAGCCCCCGAGGAGCAAACAATGAGCAGTTCTTC.

This clone was seen more than once but under ten times. The rearrangement uses TRBV7-2 and TRBJ1-5, with TRBD1 identical over 8 bases. The CDR3 loop spans 17 amino acids. Germline CDR1 SGHTA, CDR2 FQGNSA. After removal of 2 bases from V and 1 base from J, the junction contained 7 bases not matched to a gene. The CDR3, as DNA: TGTGCCAGCAGCTTATTCGCAGGGGGCGAGAGCAATCAGCCCCAGCATTTT. Translating it yields CASSLFAGGESNQPQHF.

V and J are TRBV14 and TRBJ2-3; tentatively, D is TRBD2 (6 bases). This CDR3 contains 17 residues. Germline loops: CDR1 SGHDN, CDR2 FVKESK. The V gene lost 1 base and the J gene lost 1 base, with 15 bases spanning the gap. The CDR3 DNA reads TGTGCCAGCAGCCAAGGATGGGGGGAACGGGGCACAGATACGCAGTATTTT. The encoded protein is CASSQGWGERGTDTQYF.

The chain recombines TRBV18 with TRBJ1-5; D uncertain. Trimming cost V 1 base and J 1 base, with 5 bases left between them. Germline V lookup: CDR1 KGHSH, CDR2 LQKENI. The CDR3 runs 14 residues. The CDR3 loop is CASSPLPSNQPQHF. DNA of the CDR3: TGTGCCAGCTCACCACTCCCAAGCAATCAGCCCCAGCATTTT. Looking up the rest from reference TRBV18 and TRBJ1-5 gives the full variable domain: NAGVMQNPRHLVRRRGQEARLRCSPMKGHSHVYWYRQLPEEGLKFMVYLQKENIIDESGMPKERFSAEFPKEGPSILRIQQVVRGDSAAYFCASSPLPSNQPQHFGDGTRLSIL.

On this clone itself: The junction differs from germline at one of its ends, possibly a read error. This CDR3 is CASSSRNPGELFF. DNA for the CDR3: TGTGCCAGCAGCTCCAGGAACCCCGGGGAGCTGTTTTTT. The chain carries TRBV7-6 and TRBJ2-2; unclear D gene. CDR3 length: 13 amino acids. The V gene's germline CDR1 is SGHVS and CDR2 FNYEAQ.

This clone was observed a few times. V is TRBV18 and J is TRBJ1-4; a possible D gene is TRBD1 (6 bases). CDR1 and CDR2 from the germline V gene are KGHSH and LQKENI. The CDR3 is made up of 15 amino acids. V dropped 3 bases and J dropped 0 bases, with 8 bases sitting between them. The CDR3 region has the DNA TGTGCCAGCTCACCCAGGGGTGCAACTAATGAAAAACTGTTTTTT. Translation: CASSPRGATNEKLFF.

The genes are TRBV4-1 and TRBJ2-3; TRBD2 matches 11 bases. CDR1 is MGHRA and CDR2 is YSYEKL in the germline V gene. J lost 6 bases, V lost 0 bases, and 14 bases had no gene match. CDR3 length: 19 amino acids. The CDR3 sequence: CASSQEGLAGLRGRDTQYF. The DNA for the CDR3 is TGCGCCAGCAGCCAAGAAGGACTAGCGGGCCTCAGAGGGCGCGATACGCAGTATTTT.

Concerning this clone: Mismatch with germline at one junction end may stem from a read error. Other DNA variants within this sample encode the same CDR3. The rearrangement uses TRBV30 and TRBJ2-3; the match to TRBD2 covers 8 bases. The V gene's germline CDR1 is GTSNPN and CDR2 SVGIG (reference sequence). CDR3 size: 16 residues. CDR3 bases: TGTGCCTGGAGCCCTTGGACTAGCACCAATTTGGATACACAGTATTTT. It codes for CAWSPWTSTNLDTQYF.

The chain carries TRBV5-1 and TRBJ2-5; 12 bases agree with TRBD2. This CDR3 has 16 residues. The germline CDR1 and CDR2 sequences are SGHRS and YFSETQ. The ends lost 0 bases at V and 2 bases at J; junction bases unmatched: 2. CDR3: CASSLGGLAGQETQYF. The CDR3 region has the DNA TGCGCCAGCAGCTTGGGGGGACTAGCGGGTCAAGAGACCCAGTACTTC. The full variable domain, its missing parts supplied by reference TRBV5-1 and TRBJ2-5, is KAGVTQTPRYLIKTRGQQVTLSCSPISGHRSVSWYQQTPGQGLQFLFEYFSETQRNKGNFPGRFSGRQFSNSRSEMNVSTLELGDSALYLCASSLGGLAGQETQYFGPGTRLLVL.

CDR3 protein: CASSTRTSGRQYF. For the CDR3, the DNA is TGTGCCAGCAGCACCCGGACTAGCGGGCGGCAGTACTTC. This chain connects TRBV7-2 to TRBJ2-5; TRBD2 matches 11 bases. V gave up 5 bases and J gave up 11 bases; unmatched junction bases: 7. Germline-derived CDR1 and CDR2 are SGHTA and FQGNSA. CDR3 length: 13 amino acids.

The sample holds a few counts of this clone. The chain couples TRBV6-1 to TRBJ1-1; no clear D gene. Germline-derived CDR1 and CDR2 are MNHNS and SASEGT. The CDR3 has 15 amino acids. Trimming shortened V by 2 bases and J by 0 bases, and 10 bases separated the two germline ends. The CDR3 coding sequence is TGTGCCAGCAGTGAATTGGGCTCCCTGAACACTGAAGCTTTCTTT. This codes for CASSELGSLNTEAFF.

This clone was observed a handful of times. The gene calls are TRBV27 and TRBJ2-1, with 13 bases identical to TRBD2. V lost 9 bases and J lost 3; bases outside the gene matches: 2. The CDR3 sequence is 14 residues long. Germline values: CDR1 MNHEY, CDR2 SMNVEV (reference sequence). Here the CDR3 reads CASGLAGVYNEQFF. In DNA form, the CDR3 reads TGTGCCAGTGGACTAGCGGGAGTCTACAATGAGCAGTTCTTC.

This clone was seen only once. V usage is TRBV11-1 and J usage is TRBJ2-3, with TRBD2 as a possible D gene (6 bases). The V end was cut by 1 base, the J end by 5 bases, with 13 bases between. Germline assignment: CDR1 SGHAT and CDR2 FQDESV (reference sequence). The CDR3 consists of 15 residues. The CDR3 coding sequence is TGTGCCAGCAGCTTAGTCGGGTACGGGAGAGATACGCAGTATTTT. It translates to CASSLVGYGRDTQYF.

This clone was counted only a few times. The chain is built from TRBV5-1 and TRBJ2-7; no clear D. Germline loops: CDR1 SGHRS, CDR2 YFSETQ. The CDR3 extends over 14 amino acids. V was shortened by 0 bases and J by 2 bases, with 9 bases between the two germline ends. As DNA, the CDR3 is TGCGCCAGCAGCTTGGTGAGCATCGCCTACGAGCAGTACTTC. It codes for CASSLVSIAYEQYF.

This clone was recorded a few times. V is TRBV14 and J is TRBJ2-7, with 7 bases aligning to TRBD1. There are 17 residues in the CDR3. V shed 4 bases and J 4 bases; nucleotides not matched to a gene: 16. In germline, CDR1 is SGHDN, CDR2 FVKESK. CDR3 nucleotides: TGTGCCAGCAGCCCCGGTAGGGCGACAGGGTTAAGATACGAGCAGTACTTC. Translating it yields CASSPGRATGLRYEQYF. The full variable domain, its missing parts supplied by reference TRBV14 and TRBJ2-7, is EAGVTQFPSHSVIEKGQTVTLRCDPISGHDNLYWYRRVMGKEIKFLLHFVKESKQDESGMPNNRFLAERTGGTYSTLKVQPAELEDSGVYFCASSPGRATGLRYEQYFGPGTRLTVT.

Here the CDR3 reads CASSPDYLAYEQYF. CDR3 bases: TGTGCCAGCTCGCCTGACTATCTCGCCTACGAGCAGTACTTC. The chain recombines TRBV18 with TRBJ2-7, with D possibly matching TRBD2 (5 bases). V dropped 6 bases and J dropped 2 bases, with 14 bases sitting between them. This CDR3 spans 14 amino acids. Germline loops: CDR1 KGHSH, CDR2 LQKENI.

The V call is TRBV4-2, the J call TRBJ2-3; D perhaps matches TRBD2 (7 bases). In germline, CDR1 is LGHNA, CDR2 YNFKEQ. Trimming took off 0 bases at V and 6 bases at J, with 25 bases between the two ends. CDR3 length equals 19 residues. The CDR3: CASSQDLGGLPGRVDTQYF. The CDR3 DNA follows: TGTGCCAGCAGCCAAGATTTGGGGGGGCTCCCAGGCAGGGTTGATACGCAGTATTTT.

The CDR3 bases are TGTGCCAGCAGTTCCGGGACAGGGATCTACGAGCAGTACTTC. Its protein is CASSSGTGIYEQYF. V and J are TRBV6-6 and TRBJ2-7; 9 bases are a match to TRBD1. CDR1 is MNHNY, CDR2 SVGAGI, per germline (reference sequence). J was trimmed by 3 bases and V by 4 bases; bases with no gene match: 4. The CDR3 sequence is 14 residues long.

This chain links TRBV19 with TRBJ1-4, with D possibly matching TRBD1 (5 bases). Germline V gene lookup returns CDR1 LNHDA and CDR2 SQIVND (reference sequence). The CDR3 is made up of 13 amino acids. V gave up 4 bases and J gave up 8 bases, with 11 bases separating them. The CDR3 here is CASSTTAKEKLFF. The CDR3 DNA reads TGTGCCAGTAGTACGACAGCGAAGGAAAAACTGTTTTTT.

V usage is TRBV6-5 and J usage is TRBJ2-7, with 7 bases fitting TRBD2. CDR1 is MNHEY and CDR2 is SVGAGI in the germline V gene. The CDR3 sequence is 15 residues long. After removal of 6 bases from V and 2 bases from J, the junction contained 10 bases not matched to a gene. The DNA of the CDR3 is TGTGCCAGCAGCTCTCTCGGCGGGGGAACCTACGAGCAGTACTTC. Its translation is CASSSLGGGTYEQYF.

The sample holds a few counts of this clone. The chain has TRBV11-2 and TRBJ2-7; D is perhaps TRBD1 (5 bases). Trimming took 3 bases from V and 2 from J, leaving 14 bases between them. CDR1 is SGHAT, CDR2 FQNNGV, per germline. The CDR3 contains 15 residues. CDR3 region: CASSLEDSSPYEQYF. The CDR3 DNA is TGTGCCAGCAGCTTGGAAGACAGTTCCCCCTACGAGCAGTACTTC. Drawing the rest from reference TRBV11-2 and TRBJ2-7, the complete variable domain is EAGVAQSPRYKIIEKRQSVAFWCNPISGHATLYWYQQILGQGPKLLIQFQNNGVVDDSQLPKDRFSAERLKGVDSTLKIQPAKLEDSAVYLCASSLEDSSPYEQYFGPGTRLTVT.